Presented here are 19 T cell receptor beta chains from one specimen sequenced in a study of OX40 agonist ivuxolimab in advanced cancers. The method behind the library was the immunoSEQ multiplex PCR assay. TCRdb's version of the immuneACCESS table is confined to in-frame rearrangements and falls short of the full clone set. An unresolved V gene accounts for under half of the shortfall where checked; the remainder is of unknown origin. For this sample the table gives about 18,000 clones, of which roughly nine tenths were detected only once. The ten largest clonotypes hold less than 75% of the sample. Sample: CD4+ or CD8+ T cells sorted from blood, taken in a trial of the OX40 agonist ivuxolimab. The receptors derive from an adult with an advanced solid tumor such as melanoma, head and neck, liver or kidney cancer.

J is TRBJ1-1 and V is TRBV4-2; TRBD1 matches at 8 bases. The CDR3 loop spans 15 amino acids. Trimming cost V 4 bases and J 0 bases; bases outside gene matches: 4. In germline, CDR1 is LGHNA, CDR2 YNFKEQ. CDR3: CASSPRQGMNTEAFF. CDR3 bases: TGTGCCAGCAGCCCCCGACAGGGGATGAACACTGAAGCTTTCTTT.

This chain uses TRBV4-3 with TRBJ1-1, with D maybe TRBD1 (6 bases). CDR1 is LGHNA, CDR2 YSLEER, per germline. The V end was cut by 1 base, the J end by 1 base, with 7 bases between. This CDR3 has 14 residues. For the CDR3, the DNA is TGCGCCAGCAGCCAAGGGGGACAGAACACTGAAGCTTTCTTT. This gives the protein CASSQGGQNTEAFF.

This sequence joins TRBV9 and TRBJ2-7; TRBD1 might be the D (6 bases). CDR3 size: 16 residues. Germline CDR1 is SGDLS and CDR2 is YYNGEE. Trimming took 0 bases from V and 4 from J, leaving 17 bases between them. The CDR3 DNA is TGTGCCAGCAGCGTAGGCCTGCGGCAGGGGTGGTACGAGCAGTACTTC. Amino acid sequence: CASSVGLRQGWYEQYF.

V is TRBV27 and J is TRBJ2-1; D unresolved. The CDR3 consists of 13 residues. Germline loops: CDR1 MNHEY, CDR2 SMNVEV (reference sequence). The V gene lost 6 bases and the J gene lost 6 bases, with 12 bases spanning the gap. The CDR3 here is CASSRVMPNEQFF. CDR3 coding DNA: TGTGCCAGCAGCCGGGTTATGCCCAATGAGCAGTTCTTC.

V is TRBV11-2 and J is TRBJ2-7, with TRBD1 as a possible D gene (6 bases). Trimming removed 3 bases at V and 4 bases at J, with 13 bases between. Germline V lookup: CDR1 SGHAT, CDR2 FQNNGV. The CDR3 covers 14 residues. Here the CDR3 reads CASSLTGPRYEQYF. CDR3 in DNA: TGTGCCAGCAGCTTGACAGGACCGCGGTACGAGCAGTACTTC. Filled out from reference TRBV11-2 and TRBJ2-7, the complete variable domain reads EAGVAQSPRYKIIEKRQSVAFWCNPISGHATLYWYQQILGQGPKLLIQFQNNGVVDDSQLPKDRFSAERLKGVDSTLKIQPAKLEDSAVYLCASSLTGPRYEQYFGPGTRLTVT.

The chain joins TRBV27 to TRBJ2-3; possibly TRBD2 for D (6 bases). V was shortened by 8 bases and J by 2 bases, with 20 bases between the two germline ends. The CDR3 runs to 16 residues. Germline V gene data show CDR1 as MNHEY and CDR2 as SMNVEV (reference sequence). CDR3 sequence (DNA): TGTGCCAGCCGGTGTTGCGGGATTAAGGACACAGATACGCAGTATTTT. It codes for CASRCCGIKDTDTQYF.

This chain joins TRBV7-2 and TRBJ2-1; the D gene could be TRBD1 or TRBD2 (5 bases each). This CDR3 is 15 amino acids long. CDR1 and CDR2 (germline): SGHTA, FQGNSA. Trimming took 2 bases from V and 4 from J, leaving 12 bases between them. The CDR3, as DNA: TGTGCCAGCAGCTTACTGAGGGGTCCATACAATGAGCAGTTCTTC. Encoded protein: CASSLLRGPYNEQFF.

The rearrangement links TRBV6-5 to TRBJ2-7, with 9 bases aligning to TRBD1. The CDR3 is 14 residues long. Losses at the gene ends were 6 bases for V and 2 bases for J; bases not matched to a gene: 5. Germline CDR1 is MNHEY and CDR2 is SVGAGI. This chain's CDR3 is CASSPWTGAYEQYF. The DNA for the CDR3 is TGTGCCAGCAGCCCATGGACAGGGGCCTACGAGCAGTACTTC.

This clone was detected once. V is TRBV9 and J is TRBJ1-2; D not certain. The CDR3 has 15 residues. The germline V gene encodes CDR1 SGDLS and CDR2 YYNGEE. Between the trimmed V and J ends, which lost 4 bases and 0 bases, there was a span of 13 bases. The CDR3 sequence: CASSPRAATNYGYTF. CDR3 sequence (DNA): TGTGCCAGCAGCCCTAGGGCAGCTACTAACTATGGCTACACCTTC. Variable domain in full (rest from reference TRBV9 and TRBJ1-2): DSGVTQTPKHLITATGQRVTLRCSPRSGDLSVYWYQQSLDQGLQFLIQYYNGEERAKGNILERFSAQQFPDLHSELNLSSLELGDSALYFCASSPRAATNYGYTFGSGTRLTVV.

V is TRBV7-2 and J is TRBJ1-6; D ambiguous. CDR3 length: 14 residues. The germline V and J ends were trimmed by 4 bases and 7 bases, with 11 bases remaining between them. The germline gives CDR1 SGHTA, CDR2 FQGNSA. CDR3 in amino acids: CASSSGGGNSPLHF. The CDR3 bases are TGTGCCAGCAGCTCCGGAGGAGGGAATTCACCCCTCCACTTT.

This chain uses TRBV9 with TRBJ1-6, with D possibly being TRBD1 (6 bases). The germline V gene encodes CDR1 SGDLS and CDR2 YYNGEE. V shed 0 bases and J shed 6 bases, with 7 bases lying between them. This CDR3 has 14 residues. The CDR3 DNA follows: TGTGCCAGCAGCGTAGGCAGGGGTAATTCACCCCTCCACTTT. As protein: CASSVGRGNSPLHF. Based on the CDR3 plus reference TRBV9 and TRBJ1-6, the full variable domain is DSGVTQTPKHLITATGQRVTLRCSPRSGDLSVYWYQQSLDQGLQFLIQYYNGEERAKGNILERFSAQQFPDLHSELNLSSLELGDSALYFCASSVGRGNSPLHFGNGTRLTVT.

The chain is built from TRBV4-3 and TRBJ1-4; D unresolved. V lost 0 bases and J lost 5, with 16 bases in between. This CDR3 contains 17 residues. In germline, CDR1 is LGHNA, CDR2 YSLEER. CDR3 sequence reads: CASSQDGSRILNEKLFF. The CDR3 DNA is TGCGCCAGCAGCCAAGATGGGTCCCGGATCCTAAATGAAAAACTGTTTTTT.

The chain is built from TRBV9 and TRBJ2-2, with 8 bases identical to TRBD1. After removal of 5 bases from V and 3 bases from J, the junction contained 6 bases not matched to a gene. Germline lookup yields CDR1 SGDLS and CDR2 YYNGEE. The CDR3 sequence is 15 residues long. CDR3 region: CASSEDRADTGELFF. The CDR3 DNA follows: TGTGCCAGCAGTGAGGACAGGGCTGACACCGGGGAGCTGTTTTTT.

This chain links TRBV9 with TRBJ1-4, with 7 bases fitting TRBD1. The germline V gene has CDR1 SGDLS and CDR2 YYNGEE. There are 13 residues in the CDR3. With V trimmed by 0 bases and J by 11 bases, 4 bases remained unmatched. This CDR3 is CASSVDTGDKLFF. The CDR3 nucleotides are TGTGCCAGCAGCGTAGATACAGGGGATAAACTGTTTTTT.

This chain links TRBV6-5 with TRBJ2-1, with TRBD2 matching 8 bases. The CDR3 length is 16 residues. V shed 0 bases and J 2 bases; nucleotides not matched to a gene: 3. CDR1 and CDR2 from the germline V gene are MNHEY and SVGAGI. As DNA, the CDR3 is TGTGCCAGCAGTTACTCGGCCGGGGGGGCCTACAATGAGCAGTTCTTC. It translates to CASSYSAGGAYNEQFF.

This clone has a single count. The CDR3 DNA reads as TGTGCCAGCAGCGCCCGCGGGAGGGTTGGAGATACGCAGTATTTT. As protein: CASSARGRVGDTQYF. The V and J genes are TRBV9 and TRBJ2-3; 9 bases fit TRBD2. Trimming at V came to 3 bases and at J to 5 bases, leaving 7 bases not matched to a gene. The CDR3 contains 15 residues. The V gene's germline CDR1 is SGDLS and CDR2 YYNGEE.

The rearrangement uses TRBV14 and TRBJ2-7; weak D call: TRBD1 (5 bases). With 3 bases removed from V and 5 bases from J, the gap between germline ends came to 23 bases. Germline CDR1 SGHDN, CDR2 FVKESK. The CDR3 runs 17 residues. The DNA of the CDR3 is TGTGCCAGCAGCCAGCTGAGCAGGGCCCTCAGAGAGGACGAGCAGTACTTC. It specifies CASSQLSRALREDEQYF.

The rearrangement uses TRBV27 and TRBJ1-5; the D gene is possibly TRBD1 (6 bases). The CDR3 sequence is 13 residues long. V dropped 6 bases and J dropped 4 bases, with 10 bases sitting between them. Looked up from germline, CDR1 is MNHEY and CDR2 is SMNVEV (reference sequence). The CDR3: CASSLRGNQPQHF. CDR3 nucleotide sequence: TGTGCCAGCAGCCTCAGGGGTAATCAGCCCCAGCATTTT.

The CDR3 spells CASSLEAGGSTDTQYF. The CDR3 coding sequence is TGCGCCAGCAGCTTAGAAGCGGGGGGTAGCACAGATACGCAGTATTTT. This chain uses TRBV5-1 with TRBJ2-3; the match to TRBD2 covers 9 bases. The ends lost 2 bases at V and 0 bases at J; junction bases unmatched: 4. The CDR3 contains 16 residues. CDR1 is SGHRS and CDR2 is YFSETQ in the germline V gene.